This T cell receptor (beta chain) came from a study of beta chain features in type 1 diabetes. Overall study context: Similarity in age, gender and cell yields was seen between patients and healthy donors. Study-wide points: In every one of the four CD4+ subsets, TCRB CDR3s were moderately but significantly shorter in Type 1 diabetes patients.

V lost 5 bases and J lost 4, with 17 bases in between. There are 15 residues in the CDR3. Germline CDR1 is MGHDK and CDR2 is SYGVNS. Each sorted population was over 95% pure. Comment on this clone: Its antigen is currently unknown.

Sequenced material consisted of expressed TCRB transcripts (all of the isolated RNA was reverse transcribed). Data came from immunoSEQ multiplex PCR; TCRdb stores just in-frame clones and leaves some out. This table has 630,000 or so clones, over 11% appearing once. This receptor was obtained from a man between 18 and 29 years old with type 1 diabetes. The sample comprised naive CD4+ T cells from blood. The chain uses TRBV25-1 and TRBJ1-1, with a possible D match to TRBD1 (6 bases). CDR3 residues: CASSYRGRGGTEAFF. Written as DNA, the CDR3 is TGTGCCAGCAGTTATAGGGGCAGGGGAGGCACTGAAGCTTTCTTT. Full variable domain (remainder filled in from reference TRBV25-1 and TRBJ1-1): EADIYQTPRYLVIGTGKKITLECSQTMGHDKMYWYQQDPGMELHLIHYSYGVNSTEKGDLSSESTVSRIRTEHFPLTLESARPSHTSQYLCASSYRGRGGTEAFFGQGTRLTVV.